One sample yielded the 12 T cell receptor beta chains listed below, sequenced in a study of T cell repertoires in cytomegalovirus infection. TCRdb processed the reads anew with MiXCR; each CDR3 protein has one entry. The sample has around 210,000 distinct CDR3 sequences; about 5.9% are singletons. Sequenced input: PBMCs. The source of these receptors is a human donor in good health (CMV status not recorded). Some clones in this sample may be carry-over from other donors' samples.

In this sample, this clonotype turned up many times. The rearrangement links TRBV28 to TRBJ1-2; 8 bases agree with TRBD1. The junction had 10 bases not matched to a gene; V was cut back by 4 bases and J by 6 bases. The CDR3 extends over 15 amino acids. Germline lookup yields CDR1 MDHEN and CDR2 SYDVKM. The DNA for the CDR3 is TGTGCCAGCAGTTCGAACGGACAGGGATTGAATGGCTACACCTTC. Residues: CASSSNGQGLNGYTF.

This clonotype was counted ten times or more. J is TRBJ2-3 and V is TRBV7-3; 7 bases are shared with TRBD2. The CDR3 runs 17 residues. J gave up 3 bases and V 1 base, and 10 bases lay outside the gene matches. The germline V gene has CDR1 SGHTA and CDR2 FQGTGA. The CDR3 coding sequence is TGTGCCAGCAGCTTAAGAGCGTCGGGGGGTGGTACAGATACGCAGTATTTT. Residues: CASSLRASGGGTDTQYF.

The J gene is TRBJ1-4, the V gene TRBV14, with no clear D. The CDR3 runs to 12 residues. CDR1 is SGHDN and CDR2 is FVKESK in the germline V gene. Trimming took off 8 bases at V and 7 bases at J, with 11 bases between the two ends. The CDR3 DNA reads as TGTGCCAGCCAGAGATCTGGTGAAAAACTGTTTTTT. Its translation: CASQRSGEKLFF.

There are many counts of this clonotype. The chain couples TRBV4-3 to TRBJ1-1; D uncertain. Per germline, CDR1 LGHNA and CDR2 YSLEER. This CDR3 comprises 15 residues. The V and J ends lost 0 bases and 1 base respectively, with 9 bases between them. The CDR3 protein is CASSQETYTNTEAFF. Written as DNA, the CDR3 is TGCGCCAGCAGCCAAGAAACTTACACGAACACTGAAGCTTTCTTT.

This clonotype occurred many times. The gene calls are TRBV5-6 and TRBJ2-6; TRBD2 might be the D (6 bases). The V end lost 6 bases, the J end lost 11 bases, and 15 bases lay between the germline ends. Per the germline V gene, CDR1 is SGHDT and CDR2 is YYEEEE. The CDR3 covers 13 residues. CDR3 bases: TGTGCCAGCATTAAACGGACGGGGGACGTCCTGACTTTC. Residues: CASIKRTGDVLTF. Combining the CDR3 with reference TRBV5-6 and TRBJ2-6 gives the whole variable domain DAGVTQSPTHLIKTRGQQVTLRCSPKSGHDTVSWYQQALGQGPQFIFQYYEEEERQRGNFPDRFSGHQFPNYSSELNVNALLLGDSALYLCASIKRTGDVLTFGAGSRLTVL.

There are many counts of this clonotype. V and J are TRBV20-1 and TRBJ2-3; 11 positions match TRBD2. The CDR3 runs to 17 residues. CDR1 and CDR2 (germline): DFQATT, SNEGSKA (reference sequence). V shed 0 bases, J shed 9 bases, and the junction held 14 bases outside the gene matches. The CDR3 DNA reads as TGCAGTGCTAGAGATCGCGAGCTAGCGGGGGGCCCGTTCACGCAGTATTTT. Translation gives CSARDRELAGGPFTQYF.

This clonotype was picked up a small number of times. The rearrangement links TRBV2 to TRBJ2-1, with 9 bases aligning to TRBD2. With 11 bases clipped from V and 10 bases from J, the junction kept 15 bases outside the gene matches. The CDR3 is 14 residues long. Germline V lookup: CDR1 SNHLY, CDR2 FYNNEI. The CDR3 spells CALKYSGGVGEQFF. The CDR3 region has the DNA TGTGCCCTAAAGTATAGCGGGGGTGTTGGGGAGCAGTTCTTC.

This clonotype was observed many times. The rearrangement uses TRBV12-3 or TRBV12-4 and TRBJ1-1; 7 bases are shared with TRBD1. The CDR3 runs 14 residues. The V segment lost 7 bases and the J segment 1 base; nucleotides outside the gene matches: 6. CDR3 sequence: CASIAGQPNTEAFF. The CDR3 DNA reads as TGTGCCAGCATTGCGGGACAGCCGAACACTGAAGCTTTCTTT.

Many counts were recorded for this clonotype. V and J are TRBV12-5 and TRBJ1-4, with D perhaps TRBD1 (6 bases). This CDR3 has 14 residues. Germline CDR1 reads LGHNT; CDR2 reads FRNRAP. Between the trimmed V and J ends, which lost 7 bases and 4 bases, there was a span of 13 bases. DNA for the CDR3: TGTGCTAGTGTGAGAGGGGGGAGTAATGAAAAACTGTTTTTT. It codes for CASVRGGSNEKLFF.

The gene calls are TRBV2 and TRBJ1-5; 9 nucleotides line up with TRBD1. The CDR3 loop spans 14 amino acids. J was trimmed by 5 bases and V by 6 bases; bases with no gene match: 5. In germline, CDR1 is SNHLY, CDR2 FYNNEI. CDR3 in DNA: TGTGCCAGCAGGGGGGACAGGGCGCATCAGCCCCAGCATTTT. It yields the protein CASRGDRAHQPQHF.

This clonotype appeared many times. The chain uses TRBV28 and TRBJ1-2; D gene uncertain. Trimming took off 7 bases at V and 1 base at J, with 4 bases between the two ends. This CDR3 has 11 residues. Germline V gene lookup returns CDR1 MDHEN and CDR2 SYDVKM. The CDR3 DNA follows: TGTGCCAGCAAGCTTAACTATGGCTACACCTTC. Its translation is CASKLNYGYTF.

Of note for this clonotype: A much bigger clone sits one base away, suggesting this may be a read error. The J gene is TRBJ1-2, the V gene TRBV5-1; no reliable D call. The V gene lost 0 bases and the J gene lost 4 bases, with 10 bases spanning the gap. The CDR3 totals 14 residues. Germline assignment: CDR1 SGHRS and CDR2 YFSETQ. CDR3 coding DNA: TGCGCCAGCAGCTTGGGTCTGGAGGTCTATGGCTACACCTTC. Amino acid sequence: CASSLGLEVYGYTF.